This T cell receptor (beta chain) was retrieved from a study of spatial heterogeneity in lung cancer. Background on the study: The cohort: roughly 72 early-stage, untreated non-small cell lung cancer patients. The count of detected beta-chain sequences consistently exceeded that of alpha-chain sequences.

The time point was: blood at routine non-recurrence follow-up after resection. Whole RNA from tumor, nontumor lung or frozen PBMC was sequenced unsorted. V was shortened by 7 bases and J by 3 bases, with 10 bases between the two germline ends. CDR3 length: 12 residues. Germline values: CDR1 SGDLS, CDR2 YYNGEE. This clonotype was recorded at least ten times. TCRdb re-analysed the 5' RACE reads in MiXCR, keeping a single row per CDR3 protein. The data contain around 110,000 distinct CDR3 sequences, 12% of them seen just once; the ten biggest clones take up around 16%. This sequence originates from a male donor with early-stage non-small cell lung cancer. Material: PBMCs, obtained at follow-up. The chain carries TRBV9 and TRBJ1-2, with D possibly matching TRBD1 (5 bases). The CDR3 here is CASQDIDYGYTF. CDR3 in DNA: TGTGCCAGCCAGGACATCGACTATGGCTACACCTTC.